This paragraph covers one T cell receptor beta chain sequence. These data belong to a study of blood T cell repertoires in COVID-19. At the level of the study: From the United States, Italy and Spain came samples of acute and convalescent COVID-19. T cells, B-cell-depleted T cells, or PBMCs supplied cDNA or gDNA.

V shed 1 base, J shed 4 bases, and the junction held 9 bases outside the gene matches. The CDR3 is 18 amino acids. Germline CDR1 and CDR2: MGHRA and YSYEKL. Original analysis: Amplification of reference gene primers provided the estimated nucleated cell counts. Method: immunoSEQ multiplex PCR; TCRdb's copy keeps in-frame clones and lacks some. V and J calls plus clone size are reproduced from that table; the DNA served to infer D and trimming. The table lists some 240,000 clones, roughly 75% of them singletons. The sequence was collected from a woman in her 70s with acute or convalescent COVID-19. Material: peripheral blood. This chain joins TRBV4-1 and TRBJ2-2, with 10 bases aligning to TRBD2. DNA of the CDR3: TGCGCCAGCAGCCAAGTCCCCAGCGGGGGGGCAAGCACCGGGGAGCTGTTTTTT. Its translation: CASSQVPSGGASTGELFF.